This T cell receptor (beta chain) came from a study of blood T cells in healthy people across ages. The table lists this clonotype with a few counts. PCR was performed a second time for about 6 to 12 cycles using a sample-barcoded 5' primer and a J-beta primer mix. Researchers report that each sample yielded at least 3 million CDR3-containing paired-end reads. One entry per CDR3 protein results from TCRdb running MiXCR on the 5' RACE reads. This table holds about 1.1 million distinct CDR3 sequences, more than 30% found once. The CDR3 has 15 amino acids. Germline CDR1 reads MDHEN; CDR2 reads SYDVKM. Deletions cut 6 bases from V and 5 bases from J, with 18 bases between. Healthy individuals of Caucasian origin from Russia, aged about 6 to 90, served as donors. Every donor provided roughly 10 milliliters of peripheral blood.

The specimen sequenced was blood. This chain links TRBV28 with TRBJ2-3; maybe TRBD2 (7 bases). The clonotype comes from a man aged 18 to 30 in good health. The CDR3 protein is CASRGGGQPGDTQYF. The CDR3 coding sequence is TGTGCCAGCAGGGGCGGGGGACAACCCGGAGATACGCAGTATTTT.